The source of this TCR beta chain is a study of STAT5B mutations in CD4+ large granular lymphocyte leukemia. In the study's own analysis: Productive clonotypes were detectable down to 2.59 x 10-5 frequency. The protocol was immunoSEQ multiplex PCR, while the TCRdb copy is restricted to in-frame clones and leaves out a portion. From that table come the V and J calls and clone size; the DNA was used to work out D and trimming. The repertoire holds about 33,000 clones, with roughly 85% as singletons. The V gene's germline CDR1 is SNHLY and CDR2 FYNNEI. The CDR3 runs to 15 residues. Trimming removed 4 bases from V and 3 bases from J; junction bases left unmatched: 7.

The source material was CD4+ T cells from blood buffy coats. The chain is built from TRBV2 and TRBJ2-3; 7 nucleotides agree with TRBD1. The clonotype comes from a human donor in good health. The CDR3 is CASSVQGMGTDTQYF. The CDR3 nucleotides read TGTGCCAGCAGTGTACAGGGGATGGGGACAGATACGCAGTATTTT.